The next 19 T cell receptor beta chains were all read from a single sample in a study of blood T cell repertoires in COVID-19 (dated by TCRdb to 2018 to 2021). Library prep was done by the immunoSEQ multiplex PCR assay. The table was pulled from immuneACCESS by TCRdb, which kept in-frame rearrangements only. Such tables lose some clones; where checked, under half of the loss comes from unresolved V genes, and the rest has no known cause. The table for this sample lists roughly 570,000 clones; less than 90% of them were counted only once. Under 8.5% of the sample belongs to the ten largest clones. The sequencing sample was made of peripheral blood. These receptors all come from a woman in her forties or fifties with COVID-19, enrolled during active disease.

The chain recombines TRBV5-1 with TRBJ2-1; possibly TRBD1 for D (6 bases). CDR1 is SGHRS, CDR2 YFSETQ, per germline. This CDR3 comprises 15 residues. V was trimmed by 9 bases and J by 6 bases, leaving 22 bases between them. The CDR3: CANPLQQGRSNEQFF. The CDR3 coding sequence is TGCGCCAACCCCCTGCAACAGGGTAGGAGCAATGAGCAGTTCTTC.

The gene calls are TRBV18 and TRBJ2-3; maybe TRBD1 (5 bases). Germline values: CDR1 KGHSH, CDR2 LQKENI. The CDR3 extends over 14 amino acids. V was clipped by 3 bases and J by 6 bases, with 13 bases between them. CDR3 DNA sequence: TGTGCCAGCTCACCGAGACAGACAAGGGATACGCAGTATTTT. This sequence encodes CASSPRQTRDTQYF.

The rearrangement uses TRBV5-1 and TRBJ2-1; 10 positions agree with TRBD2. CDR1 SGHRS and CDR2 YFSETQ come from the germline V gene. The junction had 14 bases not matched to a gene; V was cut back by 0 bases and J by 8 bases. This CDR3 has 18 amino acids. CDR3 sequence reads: CASSLEASGGASFDEQFF. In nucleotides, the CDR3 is TGCGCCAGCAGCTTGGAGGCCAGCGGGGGGGCCTCCTTCGATGAGCAGTTCTTC.

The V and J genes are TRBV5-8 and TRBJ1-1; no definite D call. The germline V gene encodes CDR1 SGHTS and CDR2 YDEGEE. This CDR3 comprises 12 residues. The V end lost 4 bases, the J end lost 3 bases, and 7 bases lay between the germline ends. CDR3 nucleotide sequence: TGTGCCAGCAGCCCTCCCGACACTGAAGCTTTCTTT. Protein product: CASSPPDTEAFF.

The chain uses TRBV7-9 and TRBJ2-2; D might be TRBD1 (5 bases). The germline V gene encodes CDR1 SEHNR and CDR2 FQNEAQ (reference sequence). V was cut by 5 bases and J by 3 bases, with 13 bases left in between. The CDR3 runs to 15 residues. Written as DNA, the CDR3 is TGTGCCAGCAGCGCAGGGCGTTGGGACACCGGGGAGCTGTTTTTT. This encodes CASSAGRWDTGELFF.

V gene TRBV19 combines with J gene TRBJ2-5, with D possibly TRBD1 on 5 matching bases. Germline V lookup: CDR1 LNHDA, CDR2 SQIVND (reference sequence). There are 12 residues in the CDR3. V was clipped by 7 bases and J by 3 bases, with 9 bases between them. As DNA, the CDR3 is TGTGCCAGTATGGGGCCTAAAGAGACCCAGTACTTC. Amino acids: CASMGPKETQYF. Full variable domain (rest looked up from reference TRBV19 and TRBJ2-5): DGGITQSPKYLFRKEGQNVTLSCEQNLNHDAMYWYRQDPGQGLRLIYYSQIVNDFQKGDIAEGYSVSREKKESFPLTVTSAQKNPTAFYLCASMGPKETQYFGPGTRLLVL.

The CDR3 coding sequence is TGTGCCAGCAGGCCGAGCGGGGGGAGTCCAGATACGCAGTATTTT. The encoded protein is CASRPSGGSPDTQYF. The chain has TRBV11-1 and TRBJ2-3; TRBD2 matches at 9 bases. The CDR3 is 15 amino acids. CDR1 is SGHAT and CDR2 is FQDESV in the germline V gene (reference sequence). With 6 bases clipped from V and 4 bases from J, the junction kept 8 bases outside the gene matches.

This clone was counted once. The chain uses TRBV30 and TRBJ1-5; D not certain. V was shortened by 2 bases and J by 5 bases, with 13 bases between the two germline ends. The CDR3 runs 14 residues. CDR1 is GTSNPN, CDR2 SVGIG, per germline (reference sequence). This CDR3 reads CAWSLRGSDQPQHF. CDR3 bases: TGTGCCTGGAGTTTGCGAGGTTCTGATCAGCCCCAGCATTTT.

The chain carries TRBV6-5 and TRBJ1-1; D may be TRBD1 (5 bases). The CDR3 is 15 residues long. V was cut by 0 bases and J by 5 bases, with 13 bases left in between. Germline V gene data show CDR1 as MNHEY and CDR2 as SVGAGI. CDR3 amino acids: CASSYSGRGGTEAFF. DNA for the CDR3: TGTGCCAGCAGTTACTCTGGGAGGGGCGGTACTGAAGCTTTCTTT.

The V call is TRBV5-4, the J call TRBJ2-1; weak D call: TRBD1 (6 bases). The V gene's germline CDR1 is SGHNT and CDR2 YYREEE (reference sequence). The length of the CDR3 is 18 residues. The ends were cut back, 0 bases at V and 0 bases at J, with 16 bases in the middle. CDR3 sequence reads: CASSLDSGAGSSYNEQFF. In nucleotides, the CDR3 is TGTGCCAGCAGCTTGGATTCAGGGGCAGGGAGCTCCTACAATGAGCAGTTCTTC.

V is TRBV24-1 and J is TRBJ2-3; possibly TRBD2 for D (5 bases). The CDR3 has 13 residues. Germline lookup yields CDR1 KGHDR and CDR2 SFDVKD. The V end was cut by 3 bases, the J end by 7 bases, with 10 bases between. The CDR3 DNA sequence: TGTGCCACCAGTGATCCTGGACTGAATACGCAGTATTTT. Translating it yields CATSDPGLNTQYF.

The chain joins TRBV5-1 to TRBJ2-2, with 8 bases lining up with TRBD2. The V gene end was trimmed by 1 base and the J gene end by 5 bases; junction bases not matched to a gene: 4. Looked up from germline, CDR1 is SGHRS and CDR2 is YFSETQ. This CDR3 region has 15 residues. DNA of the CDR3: TGCGCCAGCAGCTTGCAGCGGGGGAATACCGGGGAGCTGTTTTTT. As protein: CASSLQRGNTGELFF.

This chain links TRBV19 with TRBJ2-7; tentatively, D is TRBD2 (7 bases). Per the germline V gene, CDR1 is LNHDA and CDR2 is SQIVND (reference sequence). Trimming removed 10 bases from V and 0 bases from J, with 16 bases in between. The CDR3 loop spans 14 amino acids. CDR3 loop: CATGGAGPSYEQYF. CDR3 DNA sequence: TGTGCCACTGGGGGGGCGGGACCCTCCTACGAGCAGTACTTC. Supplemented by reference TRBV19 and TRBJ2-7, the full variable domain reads DGGITQSPKYLFRKEGQNVTLSCEQNLNHDAMYWYRQDPGQGLRLIYYSQIVNDFQKGDIAEGYSVSREKKESFPLTVTSAQKNPTAFYLCATGGAGPSYEQYFGPGTRLTVT.

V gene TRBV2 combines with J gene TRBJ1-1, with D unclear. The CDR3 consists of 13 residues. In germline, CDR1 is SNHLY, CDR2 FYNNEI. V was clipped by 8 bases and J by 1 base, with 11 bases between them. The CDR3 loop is CASLFEQNTEAFF. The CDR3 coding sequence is TGTGCCAGCCTCTTTGAGCAGAACACTGAAGCTTTCTTT.

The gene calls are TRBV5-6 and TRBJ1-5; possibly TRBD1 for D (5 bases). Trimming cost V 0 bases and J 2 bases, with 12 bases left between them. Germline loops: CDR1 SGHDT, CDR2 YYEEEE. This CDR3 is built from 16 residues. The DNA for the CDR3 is TGTGCCAGCAGCTTGGGCAGGGAATTTGGCAATCAGCCCCAGCATTTT. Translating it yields CASSLGREFGNQPQHF.

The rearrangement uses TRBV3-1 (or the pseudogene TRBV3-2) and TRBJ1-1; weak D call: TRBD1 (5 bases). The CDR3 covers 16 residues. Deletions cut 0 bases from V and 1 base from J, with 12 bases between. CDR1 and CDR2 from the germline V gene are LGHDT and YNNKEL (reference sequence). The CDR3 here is CASSQEEGQANTEAFF. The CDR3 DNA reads TGTGCCAGCAGCCAAGAGGAGGGGCAGGCGAACACTGAAGCTTTCTTT.

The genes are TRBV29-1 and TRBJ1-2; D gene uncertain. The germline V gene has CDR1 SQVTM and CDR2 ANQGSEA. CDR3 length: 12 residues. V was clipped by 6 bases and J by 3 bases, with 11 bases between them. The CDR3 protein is CSVYGHDYGYTF. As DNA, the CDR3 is TGCAGCGTATATGGGCACGACTATGGCTACACCTTC.

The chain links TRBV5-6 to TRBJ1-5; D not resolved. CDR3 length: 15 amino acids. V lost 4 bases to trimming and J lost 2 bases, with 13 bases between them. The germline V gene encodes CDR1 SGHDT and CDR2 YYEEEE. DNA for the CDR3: TGTGCCAGCAGCCCGAGAGGAGGGCGCAATCAGCCCCAGCATTTT. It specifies CASSPRGGRNQPQHF.

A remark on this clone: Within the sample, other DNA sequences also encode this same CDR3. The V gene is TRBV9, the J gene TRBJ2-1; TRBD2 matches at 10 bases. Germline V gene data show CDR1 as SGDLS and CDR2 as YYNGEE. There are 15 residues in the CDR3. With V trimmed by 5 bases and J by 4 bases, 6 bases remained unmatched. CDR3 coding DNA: TGTGCCAGCAGTCCTAGACTAGCGGGTTACAATGAGCAGTTCTTC. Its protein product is CASSPRLAGYNEQFF.